This record concerns one TCR beta chain sequence. Its antigen is still unknown. This entry is derived from a study of cytomegalovirus exposure and HLA in healthy donors. Background on the study: Earlier findings included 117 million unique TCR beta sequences obtained from about 180 million T cells.

The CDR3 extends over 14 amino acids. From germline, CDR1 is MNHNS and CDR2 SASEGT. Trimming stripped 6 bases from V and 4 bases from J, with 15 bases between. PCR amplification relied on 60 Vbeta primers (plus 13 Jbeta primers). TCRdb's copy holds only in-frame clones and misses some; the assay was immunoSEQ multiplex PCR. The sample has over 150,000 clones; 70% to 85% are singletons. Study-wide points: Earlier analysis yielded a pattern in which most TCR beta V segments were productive about 87% or about 30% of the time.

This clonotype was obtained from an older woman in good health and CMV-seropositive. The chain joins TRBV6-1 to TRBJ2-5, with D possibly TRBD1 on 6 matching bases. The sample taken for sequencing was PBMCs. CDR3 loop: CASSLGTYTETQYF. For the CDR3, the DNA is TGTGCCAGCAGCCTCGGGACATATACAGAGACCCAGTACTTC.